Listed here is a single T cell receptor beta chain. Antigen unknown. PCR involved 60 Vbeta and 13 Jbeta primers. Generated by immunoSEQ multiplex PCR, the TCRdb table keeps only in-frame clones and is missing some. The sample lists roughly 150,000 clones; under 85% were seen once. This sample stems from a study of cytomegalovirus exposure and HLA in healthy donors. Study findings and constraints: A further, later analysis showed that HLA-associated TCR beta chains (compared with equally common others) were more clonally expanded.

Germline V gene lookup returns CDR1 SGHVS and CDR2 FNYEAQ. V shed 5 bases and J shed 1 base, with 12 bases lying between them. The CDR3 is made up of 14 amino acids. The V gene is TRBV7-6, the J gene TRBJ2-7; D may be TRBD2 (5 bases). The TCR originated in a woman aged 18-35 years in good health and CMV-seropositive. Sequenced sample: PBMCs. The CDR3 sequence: CASSPDYRSYEQYF. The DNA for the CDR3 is TGTGCCAGCAGCCCCGACTATCGATCCTACGAGCAGTACTTC.